The clone carrying this T cell receptor beta chain was recorded at least ten times. Its target is unknown. The ends were cut back, 5 bases at V and 3 bases at J, with 14 bases in the middle. From germline, CDR1 is MDHEN and CDR2 SYDVKM. The CDR3 spans 14 residues. The source of the sample is a study of T-cell reconstitution after alpha-beta-depleted transplantation in children. Overall study findings and caveats: T-cell counts and diversity at one year post-transplant came mainly from newly produced T cells. Where alpha-beta T cells came from about two months after transplant was reportedly several hundred expanded graft clones.

The authors prepared the TCRbeta library with unique molecular identifiers. MiXCR, applied by TCRdb to the PCR reads, yields one record per CDR3 protein. Of over 450,000 distinct CDR3 sequences listed, approximately 10% are singletons. This sequence joins TRBV28 and TRBJ2-7, with D perhaps matching TRBD2 (5 bases). This clonotype originated in a child aged 2 to 15 with inherited bone marrow failure, due to receive a stem cell transplant. The sequences come from PBMCs, collected before TCRalphabeta/CD19-depleted stem cell transplant. Here the CDR3 reads CASSPTDGLYEQYF. DNA of the CDR3: TGTGCCAGCAGTCCCACGGACGGACTCTACGAGCAGTACTTC.